Here is one TCR beta chain with its context. The ends lost 4 bases at V and 6 bases at J; junction bases unmatched: 15. CDR1 is SGHAT and CDR2 is FQDESV in the germline V gene (reference sequence). The CDR3 has 16 amino acids. The data are from a study of blood T cell repertoires in COVID-19. Study in general: Some COVID-19 samples were acute and others convalescent; all came from the United States, Italy and Spain. Sources were T cells, B-cell-depleted T cells, or PBMCs; the material itself was cDNA or gDNA.

Repertoires were generated with immunoSEQ multiplex PCR, while TCRdb's copy carries only in-frame clones and drops some. The sample gives about 130,000 clones, 85% of which show up once; under 7% is in the top ten. Specimen: peripheral blood. The V and J genes are TRBV11-1 and TRBJ2-7; TRBD1 aligns across 7 bases. This TCR came from a man at least 80 years old with active or convalescent COVID-19. CDR3 in amino acids: CASSYLGAQGLIEQYF. In nucleotides, the CDR3 is TGTGCCAGCAGCTACCTGGGGGCACAGGGGTTAATCGAGCAGTACTTC.